Given below is one T cell receptor beta chain in context. Its antigen is currently unknown. Specified time point: newly diagnosed GD, antithyroid drugs for less than 3 months. Isolated PBMC RNA provided the starting material for the TCR library. This sample was taken from a study of regulatory T cells in long-lasting Graves disease. Study results and limitations: A reduction in accuracy may have resulted from the small sample size.

From germline, CDR1 is SGHTA and CDR2 FQGTGA. V was shortened by 2 bases and J by 3 bases, with 14 bases between the two germline ends. The length of the CDR3 is 15 residues. For TCR beta, libraries came from iRepertoire HTBI primers and Arm-PCR of CDR3 regions. One entry per CDR3 protein results from TCRdb running MiXCR on the multiplex PCR reads. The sample holds 380,000 or so distinct CDR3 sequences, 15% to 20% seen once. These sequences were also reported in another study, on T cells in Graves' hyperthyroidism and ophthalmopathy.

V usage is TRBV7-3 and J usage is TRBJ2-7, with D perhaps being TRBD1 or TRBD2 (5 bases each). Material: peripheral blood mononuclear cells (PBMCs), obtained at new diagnosis, from a patient treated with antithyroid drugs. The clonotype originates from a young woman with Graves disease. CDR3 sequence: CASSLGGPRGYEQYF. Here the CDR3 DNA reads TGTGCCAGCAGCTTAGGGGGACCGAGAGGCTACGAGCAGTACTTC.